This T cell receptor (beta chain) came from a study of cytomegalovirus exposure and HLA in healthy donors (TCRdb year 2017). As for the study more broadly: According to an earlier analysis of several hundred of the donors, some 180 million T cells yielded over 100 million unique TCR beta sequences and approximately 300 Gb of sequence data. Approximately 300 gigabases of sequencing data and about 92 million unique TCR sequences made up an early release that covered 500 to 650 HLA-typed donors. Among the approximately 400 genotyped donors, approximately 81% belonged to the genetic ancestry cluster associated with self-reported Caucasian donors. The study was designed to test whether signatures of past pathogen exposure could be identified by cataloging public T cell receptors. The study profiled the T cell repertoires of fewer than 850 subjects by immunosequencing and related them to cytomegalovirus serostatus. Along with the approximately 700-subject first cohort, a separate validation cohort of about 110 different subjects was used. High-throughput TCR immunosequencing, statistical association of individual TCRs with disease status, and machine learning were combined to predict cytomegalovirus infection status. A later analysis re-examined previously published TCR beta repertoires from just over 650 donors and added high-resolution HLA genotyping to investigate patterns of TCR occurrence. The later analysis used no new phenotypic data to find candidate immune exposures, relying instead on TCR beta sequences and their occurrence across donors. In an earlier analysis of about 590 of the donors, high-throughput TCR beta sequencing was used to judge whether each TCR beta V gene segment behaved as functional or pseudogenic. Donor age, sex, ethnicity and CMV serostatus were compiled together with the repertoire data. In a later genetic analysis, genome-wide SNP genotypes for about 55% of the roughly 700 donors were used, and that subset was treated as a discovery cohort. All discovery cohort repertoires had been generated using a single sequencing platform. Both class I and class II loci were covered by HLA typing, at four-digit resolution. The number of donors typed differed by locus, with 629-630 for A, B, C, DRB1 and DQB1, around 500 for DQA1, 600 to 610 for DPA1, and around 450 for DPB1. Because of strong linkage in the cohort, roughly five DR-DQ haplotypes were treated as single units for association and clustering. Among some 410 genotyped donors of the cohort, an average of approximately 250,000 unique TCR beta nucleotide sequences were sequenced per donor, 15% to 20% of them non-productive.

The cohort comprised some 680 healthy bone marrow donors. Cohort members were all nominally healthy when sampled, although unrecorded immune exposures were likely present. The donor was CMV seropositive and belonged to the group of about 290 seropositive cohort members. Every donor gave a peripheral blood sample, and the peripheral blood mononuclear cells from that sample were used for TCR beta sequencing. The Qiagen DNeasy Blood Extraction Kit was used to extract genomic DNA from the blood cell samples. With respect to this clone: Its antigen target is currently unknown. The record has no base qualities; no much larger clone is one base away.

Library preparation employed the immunoSEQ multiplex PCR assay. A mixture of 60 forward primers for TCR Vbeta segments and 13 reverse primers for TCR Jbeta segments was used in the multiplex PCR. The CDR3 region of rearranged TCR beta genes was amplified from genomic DNA with a multiplex PCR assay. Amplified TCR beta libraries were sequenced as 87-base-pair reads on the Illumina HiSeq System. The paper's data handling went like this. Across the 500 to 850 repertoires, a later analysis counted approximately 75 million unique TCR beta chains, roughly 11 million of which were shared by at least two donors. To remove PCR and sequencing errors, raw reads were error-corrected and collapsed into unique sequences using a nearest-neighbor algorithm that merged closely related sequences. Alignment of CDR3 sequences to IMGT reference sequences was used to assign V, D and J gene segments. For a sequence to be retained, at least a six-nucleotide match to both a V gene segment and a J gene segment was required. A rearrangement counted as productive if the CDR3 had no stop codons and remained in frame with V and J, and every other rearrangement counted as non-productive. Following IMGT convention, CDR3 was defined as the stretch from the second conserved V-encoded cysteine to the conserved J-encoded phenylalanine. Sequences without an unambiguous match to a single V gene segment were excluded from the earlier analysis of about 600 of the donors. An earlier analysis of 587 of the donors classified V segments as functional when productive rearrangements were above 56.7% and as segregating when the standard deviation between donors was above 5%. A statistical classification framework was built to diagnose cytomegalovirus status from the catalog of TCR beta chain sequences. In a later analysis, V and J genes were assigned by comparing TCR nucleotide sequences against IMGT/GENE-DB human TR gene sequences. A later analysis assigned CDR3 sequences and most-parsimonious VDJ recombination scenarios with the TCRdist pipeline. In a later analysis, every TCR beta chain was defined by the combination of its CDR3 amino acid sequence and its V-gene family, and reads without a unique V-gene family were dropped. In a later analysis, several hundred highly shared, low-generation-probability nucleotide sequences were removed to address suspected cross-contamination and a sequencing artifact. In a later analysis, a clonal expansion index for each public chain was calculated from normalized within-repertoire ranks of inferred template counts. Generation probabilities in a later analysis came from a VDJ recombination model fitted to out-of-frame rearrangements, and those results were checked against IGoR. In a later analysis, TCR-TCR, TCR-HLA and TCR-CMV co-occurrence was scored with hypergeometric tests, and a repertoire-size bias correction was applied to TCR pairs. False discovery rates were estimated in a later analysis by permuting HLA or CMV assignments 20 times. A later analysis grouped co-occurring TCRs with DBSCAN, adding TCRdist sequence similarity when clustering within HLA-allele-positive subsets. For co-occurrence clustering, repertoires with fewer than 30,000 or more than 120,000 public chains were excluded, along with several repertoires with anomalous nucleotide sharing. TCRdb stores this immuneACCESS table with in-frame sequences only. Part of the clones is absent; in the studies checked, under half of the shortfall reflects unresolved V genes, and no reason is known for the rest. That table furnishes V, J and clone size, whereas the DNA furnished D and trimming. Present in this sample are 120,000 to 150,000 clones, 60% to 85% of which were seen just once. Jointly, the top ten make up around 13% of the sample.

General study outcomes and caveats: In this cohort, only TCR beta chains were sequenced, and detectable features were limited by the absence of alpha or paired-chain data. CMV serostatus was the only immune exposure information available for the cohort. A later analysis associated 16,951 TCR beta sequences with specific HLA alleles at a false discovery rate of 0.05. The 87-base-pair reads could not distinguish some IMGT-functional V segments, including TRBV6-2 and TRBV6-3, so those segments were excluded. The presence/absence analyses assumed that sequencing depth was roughly uniform across donors, and that assumption may not be true. A further reported finding was that TCR beta sequences accurately predicted the HLA-A and HLA-B alleles for most subjects in the first cohort. When HLA alleles, especially DR and DQ, strongly co-occurred, TCR associations were difficult to assign to individual alleles. An association between a missense DCLRE1C variant and V-gene and J-gene trimming of TCR beta chains was found in a later genetic analysis and replicated in an independent cohort. In the study, some 160 TCR beta chains were listed as associated with cytomegalovirus. Most TCR sequences were observed very rarely across donors, whereas some public TCRs were present in many individuals. In a later analysis, HLA-associated TCR beta chains showed more clonal expansion and lower generation probabilities than non-associated chains that were equally common. A few of the identified cytomegalovirus-associated TCR beta chains were confirmed in vitro to be specific for cytomegalovirus antigens. In a later analysis, TCR association rates were found to vary across HLA loci, with the most associated TCRs seen for DRB1 alleles and the fewest for HLA-C alleles. A cluster of highly shared sequence variants was judged likely to represent a technical artifact of the sequencing pipeline. Compared with the approximately 600-donor mean, donors in an Asian-associated ancestry cluster had fewer N-insertions in productive TCRs, according to a later genetic analysis. An earlier analysis of some 590 of the donors showed that most TCR beta V segments appeared in productive rearrangements either about 87% or about 30% of the time, which broadly matched IMGT annotations. According to the authors, the approach could potentially be generalized to other disease states and immunological phenotypes. Because HLA typing was unavailable for some donors at each locus, only the typed subset was used in association tests. Because counts were too low, roughly 18 rarely observed V segments, including chromosome 9 orphons, were left out of the earlier analysis of some 640 of the donors. According to a later analysis, most CMV-associated TCR beta chains appeared to be HLA-restricted, and the HLA associations seemed to be driven largely by CMV exposure. Correlated functional status among segregating V segments might reflect linkage disequilibrium, but an unknown experimental factor could not be ruled out. Several of the top co-occurrence clusters appeared to be linked to parvovirus B19, influenza, CMV and Epstein-Barr virus, according to a later analysis. The classifier was reported to diagnose cytomegalovirus status with high specificity and sensitivity in both the original and validation cohorts.

From the cysteine through the phenylalanine, the CDR3 covers 15 amino acids. Only the CDR3 portion is preserved as DNA: 45 bases, with reading frame beginning at the first base. The trim is 5 bases for V and 4 bases for J, with a gap of 16 bases between the germline ends. The CDR1 and CDR2 encoded by the germline V gene are MNHNS and SASEGT. This receptor was identified in a middle-aged man in good health and CMV-seropositive. The chain links TRBV6-1 with TRBJ2-3; TRBD1 could be the D gene, as 5 bases match. Sequenced sample: PBMCs. The DNA reads TGTGCCAGCAGTTTCACAGGACCCGGCGCAGATACGCAGTATTTT. It translates to CASSFTGPGADTQYF.